This TCR beta chain was identified during a study of OX40 agonist ivuxolimab in advanced cancers. Describing the broader study: Ivuxolimab was an agonistic, fully human IgG2 monoclonal antibody directed against OX40 (CD134), a costimulatory receptor. Intravenous ivuxolimab was administered to patients every 2 weeks at six dose levels: 0.01, 0.1, 0.3, 1.5, 3 and 10 mg/kg. Of the 50 to 55 patients in dose escalation, around 19 had hepatocellular carcinoma, some 15 had melanoma, 9 had renal cell carcinoma and 9 had head and neck cancer. The dose-escalation cohort was roughly 87% male with a mean age of about 65 years, ranging from about 23 to 85. Patients were allowed to have had prior anti-PD-1, anti-PD-L1 or anti-CTLA-4 therapy, and around two fifths of the dose-escalation patients had been treated with checkpoint inhibitors. Partial responses were achieved by three dose-escalation patients, of whom one had hepatocellular carcinoma and two had cutaneous melanoma. Peripheral TCRbeta sequencing aimed to test whether ivuxolimab altered TCR sequence diversity and caused clonal T-cell expansion. The paper reports the monotherapy dose-escalation portion (N of about 54 patients) of the phase I ivuxolimab trial.

From a lookup of the germline V gene (reference sequence), CDR1 and CDR2 are GTSNPN and SVGIG. The cysteine opens and the phenylalanine closes a CDR3 of 15 amino acids. Kept here is only the CDR3 DNA, which spans 45 bases and is read in frame from base 1. V is shortened by 8 bases, J by 3 bases, and the region joining them spans 23 bases. The trial excluded patients who had a history of autoimmune disease or were on systemic immunosuppression. Peripheral blood for TCR sequencing was collected from all dose cohorts at baseline, on cycle 4 day 1, and on cycle 7 day 1. The samples were taken from a phase I, first-in-human, multicenter, open-label dose-escalation trial of ivuxolimab. Adults with locally advanced or metastatic melanoma, renal cell, hepatocellular, or head and neck squamous cell carcinoma were enrolled in the trial. Before TCR sequencing, CD4+ T cells and CD8+ T cells were sorted from peripheral blood as separate populations.

What the study reported, not specific to this receptor: The antigen specificity of the clonally expanded peripheral T cells was not determined. At doses of 0.1 to 3.0 mg/kg, clonal expansion of both CD4+ and CD8+ T cells in blood was seen between baseline and week 6. Partial responders in the 0.1-3.0 mg/kg groups had among the lowest normalized peripheral clonal expansion, especially among CD8+ T cells. After ivuxolimab, expanded clones were on average more numerous among CD8+ T cells than among CD4+ T cells. Low levels of normalized T-cell clonal expansion were also seen in some nonresponding patients.

On this clone: What this receptor recognizes is not known. Base qualities are missing; no much larger clone stands one base away.

For sequencing of the TCRbeta CDR3 region, genomic DNA was extracted from the sorted cells. TCRbeta CDR3 regions were sequenced using the immunoSEQ Assay. The source is immuneACCESS, and TCRdb retained only in-frame sequences with V and J called. Part of the clones is not carried over; for the studies checked, unresolved V genes explain less than half of this, and the remainder is unexplained. The sample yields about 70,000 clones; around 90% were counted once. Clones ranked in the top ten supply 2.5% to 3% of the sample. This clonotype originated in an adult with an advanced solid tumor such as melanoma, head and neck, liver or kidney cancer. The chain uses TRBV30 and TRBJ2-7; the D gene remains uncertain. The sample was CD4+ or CD8+ T cells sorted from blood, taken in a trial of the OX40 agonist ivuxolimab. CDR3 loop: CARGLGSGIYYEQYF. Read as DNA, the sequence is TGTGCCCGCGGATTAGGGTCAGGAATATACTACGAGCAGTACTTC.